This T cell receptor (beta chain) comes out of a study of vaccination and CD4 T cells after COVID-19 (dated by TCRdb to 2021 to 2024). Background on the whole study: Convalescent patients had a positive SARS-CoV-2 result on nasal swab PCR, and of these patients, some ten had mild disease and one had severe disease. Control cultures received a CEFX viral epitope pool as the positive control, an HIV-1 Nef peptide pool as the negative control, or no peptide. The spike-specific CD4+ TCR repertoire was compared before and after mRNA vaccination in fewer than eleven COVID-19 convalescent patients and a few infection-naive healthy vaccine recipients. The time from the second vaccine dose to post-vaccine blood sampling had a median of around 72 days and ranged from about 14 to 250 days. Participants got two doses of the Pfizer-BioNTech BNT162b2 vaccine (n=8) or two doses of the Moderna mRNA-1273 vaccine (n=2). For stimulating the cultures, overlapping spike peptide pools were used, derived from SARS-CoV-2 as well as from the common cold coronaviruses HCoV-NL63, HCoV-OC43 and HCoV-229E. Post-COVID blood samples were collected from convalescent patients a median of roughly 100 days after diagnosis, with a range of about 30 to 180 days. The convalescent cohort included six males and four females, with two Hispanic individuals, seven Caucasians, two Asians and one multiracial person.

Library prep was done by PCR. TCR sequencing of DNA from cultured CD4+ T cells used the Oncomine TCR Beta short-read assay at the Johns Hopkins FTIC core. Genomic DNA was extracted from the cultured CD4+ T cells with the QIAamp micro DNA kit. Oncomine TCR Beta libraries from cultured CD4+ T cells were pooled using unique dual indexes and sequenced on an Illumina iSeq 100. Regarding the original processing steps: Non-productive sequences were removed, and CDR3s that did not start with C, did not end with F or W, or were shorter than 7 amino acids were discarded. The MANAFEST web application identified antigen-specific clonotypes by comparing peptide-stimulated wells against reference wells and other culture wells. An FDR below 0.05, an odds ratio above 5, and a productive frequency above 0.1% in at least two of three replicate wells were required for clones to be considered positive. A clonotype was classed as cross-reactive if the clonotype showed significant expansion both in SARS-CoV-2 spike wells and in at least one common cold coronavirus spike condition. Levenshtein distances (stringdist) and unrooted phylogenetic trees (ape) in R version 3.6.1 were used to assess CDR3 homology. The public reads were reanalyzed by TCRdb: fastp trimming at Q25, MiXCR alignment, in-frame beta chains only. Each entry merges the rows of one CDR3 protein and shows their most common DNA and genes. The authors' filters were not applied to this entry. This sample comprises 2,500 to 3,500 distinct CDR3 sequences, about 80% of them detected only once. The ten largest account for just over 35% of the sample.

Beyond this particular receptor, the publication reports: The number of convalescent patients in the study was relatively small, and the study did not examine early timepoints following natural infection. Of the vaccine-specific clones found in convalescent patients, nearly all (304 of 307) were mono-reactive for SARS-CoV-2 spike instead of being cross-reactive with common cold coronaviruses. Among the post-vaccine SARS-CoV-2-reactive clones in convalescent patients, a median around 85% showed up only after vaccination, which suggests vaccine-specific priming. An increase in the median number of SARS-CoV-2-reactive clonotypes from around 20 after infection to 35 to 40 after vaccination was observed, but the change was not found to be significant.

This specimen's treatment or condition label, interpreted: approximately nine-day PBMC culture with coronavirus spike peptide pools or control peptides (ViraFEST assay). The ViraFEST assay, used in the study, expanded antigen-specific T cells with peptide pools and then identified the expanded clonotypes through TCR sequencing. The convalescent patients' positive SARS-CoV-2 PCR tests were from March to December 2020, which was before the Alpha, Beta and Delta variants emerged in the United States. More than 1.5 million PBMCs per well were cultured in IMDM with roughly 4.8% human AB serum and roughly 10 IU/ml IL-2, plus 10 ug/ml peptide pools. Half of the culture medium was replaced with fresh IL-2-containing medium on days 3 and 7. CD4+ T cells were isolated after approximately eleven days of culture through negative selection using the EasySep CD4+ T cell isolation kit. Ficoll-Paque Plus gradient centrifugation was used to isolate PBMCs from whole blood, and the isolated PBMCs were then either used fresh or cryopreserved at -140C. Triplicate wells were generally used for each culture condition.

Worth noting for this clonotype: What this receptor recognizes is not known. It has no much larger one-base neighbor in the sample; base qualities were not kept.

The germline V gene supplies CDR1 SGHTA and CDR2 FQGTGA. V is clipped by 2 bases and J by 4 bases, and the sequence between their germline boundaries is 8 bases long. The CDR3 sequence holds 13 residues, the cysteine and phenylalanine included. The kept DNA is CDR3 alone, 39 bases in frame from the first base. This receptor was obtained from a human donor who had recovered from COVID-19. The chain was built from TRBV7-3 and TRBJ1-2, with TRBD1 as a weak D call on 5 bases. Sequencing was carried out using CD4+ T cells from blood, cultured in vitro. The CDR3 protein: CASSLGGGYGYTF. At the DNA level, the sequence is TGTGCCAGCAGCTTAGGGGGAGGCTATGGCTACACCTTC.